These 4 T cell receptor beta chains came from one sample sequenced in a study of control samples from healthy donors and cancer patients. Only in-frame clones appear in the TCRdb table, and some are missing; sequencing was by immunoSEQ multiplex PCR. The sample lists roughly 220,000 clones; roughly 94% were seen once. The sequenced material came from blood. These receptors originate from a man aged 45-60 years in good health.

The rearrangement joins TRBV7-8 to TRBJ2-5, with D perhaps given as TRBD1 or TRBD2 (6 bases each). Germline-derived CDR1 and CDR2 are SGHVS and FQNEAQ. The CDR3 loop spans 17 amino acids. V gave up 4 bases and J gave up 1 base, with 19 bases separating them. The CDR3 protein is CASSSGRSGALQETQYF. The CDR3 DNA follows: TGTGCCAGCAGCTCAGGACGGTCGGGGGCCCTCCAAGAGACCCAGTACTTC. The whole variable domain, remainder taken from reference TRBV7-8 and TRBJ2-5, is GAGVSQSPRYKVAKRGQDVALRCDPISGHVSLFWYQQALGQGPEFLTYFQNEAQLDKSGLPSDRFFAERPEGSVSTLKIQRTQQEDSAVYLCASSSGRSGALQETQYFGPGTRLLVL.

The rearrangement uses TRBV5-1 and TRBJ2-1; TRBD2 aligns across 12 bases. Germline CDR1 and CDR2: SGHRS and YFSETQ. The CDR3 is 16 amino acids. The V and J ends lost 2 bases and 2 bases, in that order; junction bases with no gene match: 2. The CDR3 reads CASSLTSGGTYNEQFF. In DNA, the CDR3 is TGCGCCAGCAGCTTAACTAGCGGGGGGACCTACAATGAGCAGTTCTTC.

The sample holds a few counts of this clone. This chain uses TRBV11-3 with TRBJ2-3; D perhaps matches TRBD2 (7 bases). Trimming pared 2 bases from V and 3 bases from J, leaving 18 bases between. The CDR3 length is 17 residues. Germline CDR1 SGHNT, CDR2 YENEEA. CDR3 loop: CASSLRGGGTGTDTQYF. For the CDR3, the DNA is TGTGCCAGCAGCTTAAGGGGAGGGGGAACTGGGACAGATACGCAGTATTTT. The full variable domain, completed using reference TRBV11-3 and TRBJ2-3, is EAGVVQSPRYKIIEKKQPVAFWCNPISGHNTLYWYLQNLGQGPELLIRYENEEAVDDSQLPKDRFSAERLKGVDSTLKIQPAELGDSAVYLCASSLRGGGTGTDTQYFGPGTRLTVL.

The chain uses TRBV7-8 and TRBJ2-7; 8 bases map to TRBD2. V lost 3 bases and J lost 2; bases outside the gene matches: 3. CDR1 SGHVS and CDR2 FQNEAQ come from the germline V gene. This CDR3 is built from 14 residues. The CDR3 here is CASSFPGLAYEQYF. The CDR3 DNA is TGTGCCAGCAGCTTCCCGGGACTAGCCTACGAGCAGTACTTC.